One T cell receptor (beta chain) is described in this entry. What antigen it recognizes has not been identified. A read error may produce the germline difference seen at one junction end. This sample is drawn from a study of T cells in localized non-small cell lung cancer (dated by TCRdb to 2018 to 2020). About the study as a whole: The study analyzed T cell repertoires of 236 early-stage NSCLC patients, comparing tumors and uninvolved tumor-adjacent lungs. NSCLC patients had a mean age of around 66 years, and around 140 were male and about a hundred female. The cohort consisted of roughly 240 treatment-naive NSCLC patients whose localized lung tumors had been resected.

Beyond this particular receptor, the publication reports: Of the top 100 tumor clones, a median of approximately 60 were detected in paired uninvolved adjacent lung; over 25 were also among that lung's top 100. Longer overall survival was associated with higher T cell density in blood, whereas shorter survival was associated with higher clonality in adjacent lung. Uninvolved tumor-adjacent lung showed the highest T cell clonality, higher than tumor, which suggests more focused antigenic responses in the adjacent lung. Because multi-region sequencing of the tumors was not done, intratumor heterogeneity could not be ruled out. Because the study design was exploratory, TCR variables were selected using unadjusted p-values without false-discovery rate correction.

CDR1 is given as SNHLY and CDR2 as FYNNEI, both from the germline V gene. From cysteine to phenylalanine, the CDR3 is 15 amino acids long. Only the CDR3 DNA is retained, 45 bases long and in frame from the first base. At diagnosis, peripheral blood, uninvolved tumor-adjacent lung and tumor were collected and were preserved as a mix of fresh-frozen and FFPE material. For TCR repertoire profiling, blood samples were analyzed as peripheral blood mononuclear cells. The immunoSEQ Assay was used to sequence TCR beta CDR3 regions from DNA. Regarding the original processing steps: T cell density was computed as TCR beta template counts normalized to usable DNA estimated by amplifying housekeeping genes. Richness was estimated with the preseqR package, extrapolating to 400,000 templates for PBMC samples and 120,000 templates for tissue samples. Clonality was calculated as one minus Pielou's evenness. To identify tissue-enriched TCRs, differential abundance testing was run on productive amino-acid clonotypes with a minimum total count of 5 and an alpha of 0.1. The Jaccard Index and the Morisita Overlap Index were used to measure repertoire overlap between compartments. TCR beta CDR3s were clustered by GLIPH together with public tetramer-defined viral CDR3s, and at least three viral sequences plus V-gene enrichment were required for viral motifs. TCRdb's version of the immuneACCESS table is confined to in-frame rearrangements and falls short of the full clone set. An unresolved V gene accounts for under half of the shortfall where checked; the remainder is of unknown origin. V, J and clone size reflect that table, while D and trimming were determined from the DNA. This sample comprises nearly 35,000 clones, approximately 90% of them detected only once. The ten largest clonotypes hold approximately 10% of the sample.

The chain employs TRBV2 and TRBJ1-4, and the D gene may be TRBD1, 6 bases matching. This TCR derives from a female donor over 55 with stage II lung adenocarcinoma. Sample: peripheral blood mononuclear cells, taken before any cancer treatment. The nucleotide sequence is given as TGTGCCAGCAGGAGAATCGGGGGGCCTAACGAAAAACTGTTTTTT. This yields the protein CASRRIGGPNEKLFF.